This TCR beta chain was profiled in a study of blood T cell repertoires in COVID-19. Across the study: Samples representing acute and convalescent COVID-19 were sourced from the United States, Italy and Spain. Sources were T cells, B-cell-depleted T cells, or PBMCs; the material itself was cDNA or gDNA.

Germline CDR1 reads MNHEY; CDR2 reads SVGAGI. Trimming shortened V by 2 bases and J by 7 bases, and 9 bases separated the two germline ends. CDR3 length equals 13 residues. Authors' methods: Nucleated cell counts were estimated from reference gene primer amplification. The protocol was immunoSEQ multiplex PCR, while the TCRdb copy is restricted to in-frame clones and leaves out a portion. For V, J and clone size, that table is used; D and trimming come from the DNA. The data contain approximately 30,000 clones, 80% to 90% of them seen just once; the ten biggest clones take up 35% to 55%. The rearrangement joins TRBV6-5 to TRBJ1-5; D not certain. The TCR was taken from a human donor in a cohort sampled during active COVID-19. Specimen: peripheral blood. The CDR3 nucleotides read TGTGCCAGCAGTTACGGCCGGGAGCAGCCCCAGCATTTT. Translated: CASSYGREQPQHF.